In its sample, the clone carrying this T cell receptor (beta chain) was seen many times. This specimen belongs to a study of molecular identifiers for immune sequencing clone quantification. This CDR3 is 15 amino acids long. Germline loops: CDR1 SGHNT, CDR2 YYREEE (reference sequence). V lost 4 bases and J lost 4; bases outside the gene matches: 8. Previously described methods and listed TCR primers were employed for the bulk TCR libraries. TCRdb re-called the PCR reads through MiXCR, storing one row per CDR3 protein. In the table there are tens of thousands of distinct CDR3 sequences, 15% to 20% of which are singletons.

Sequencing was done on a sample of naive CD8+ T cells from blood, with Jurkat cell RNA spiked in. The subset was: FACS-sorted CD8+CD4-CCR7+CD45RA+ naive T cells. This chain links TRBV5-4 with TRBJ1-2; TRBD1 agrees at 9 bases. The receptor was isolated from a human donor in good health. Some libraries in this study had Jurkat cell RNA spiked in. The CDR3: CASSDGQGPGYGYTF. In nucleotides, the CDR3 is TGTGCCAGCAGCGACGGACAGGGGCCTGGCTATGGCTACACCTTC.